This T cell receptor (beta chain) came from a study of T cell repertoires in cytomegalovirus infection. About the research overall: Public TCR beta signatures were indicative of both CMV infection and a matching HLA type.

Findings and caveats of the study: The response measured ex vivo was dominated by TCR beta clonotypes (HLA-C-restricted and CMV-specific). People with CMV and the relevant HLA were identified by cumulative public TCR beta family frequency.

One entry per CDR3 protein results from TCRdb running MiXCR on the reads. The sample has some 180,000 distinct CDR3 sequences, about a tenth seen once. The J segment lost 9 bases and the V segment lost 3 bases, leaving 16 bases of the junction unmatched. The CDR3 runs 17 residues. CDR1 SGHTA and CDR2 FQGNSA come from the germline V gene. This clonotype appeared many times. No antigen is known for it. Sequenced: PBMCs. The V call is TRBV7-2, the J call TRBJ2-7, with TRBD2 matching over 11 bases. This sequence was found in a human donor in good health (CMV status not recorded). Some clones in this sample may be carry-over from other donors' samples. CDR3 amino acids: CASSLDTSGSRSSAQYF. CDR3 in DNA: TGTGCCAGCAGCTTGGATACTAGCGGGAGCCGATCTTCGGCGCAGTACTTC.